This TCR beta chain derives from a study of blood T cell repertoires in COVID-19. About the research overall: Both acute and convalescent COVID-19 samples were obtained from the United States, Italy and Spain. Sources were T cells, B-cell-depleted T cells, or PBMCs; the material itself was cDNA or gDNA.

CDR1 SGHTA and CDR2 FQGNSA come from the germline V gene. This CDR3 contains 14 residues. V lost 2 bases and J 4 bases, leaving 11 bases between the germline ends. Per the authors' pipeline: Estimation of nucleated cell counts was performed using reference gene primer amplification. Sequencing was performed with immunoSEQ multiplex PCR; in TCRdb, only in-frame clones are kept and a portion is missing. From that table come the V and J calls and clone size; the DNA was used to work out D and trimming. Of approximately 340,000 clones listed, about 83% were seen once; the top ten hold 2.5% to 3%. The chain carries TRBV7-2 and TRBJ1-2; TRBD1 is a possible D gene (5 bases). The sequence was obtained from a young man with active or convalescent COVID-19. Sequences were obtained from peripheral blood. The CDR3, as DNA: TGTGCCAGCAGCTTACATGGACATCTCTATGGCTACACCTTC. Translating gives CASSLHGHLYGYTF.